The clone carrying this T cell receptor beta chain was observed many times. Its antigen is as yet unknown. Germline-derived CDR1 and CDR2 are ENHRY and SYGVKD. The CDR3 extends over 13 amino acids. The sample is drawn from a study of T-cell reconstitution after alpha-beta-depleted transplantation in children. Findings of the study overall: Reportedly, only several hundred clones from non-depleted graft cells drove alpha-beta T-cell counts at about two months. Newly generated T cells supplied most T-cell counts and diversity one year post-transplant. Surviving recipient T cells and intrathymic progenitors accounted for some patients' high TCRbeta diversity at day 60.

This sample's TCRbeta library carried unique molecular identifier barcodes. One entry per CDR3 protein, called by TCRdb with MiXCR from the PCR reads. The data show hundreds of thousands of distinct CDR3 sequences, with about a sixth seen just once and about 41% held by the top ten. This clonotype was obtained from a male patient aged 2-9 years who had a stem cell transplant for acute lymphoblastic leukemia, so the T cells may come from the graft donor. The chain is built from TRBV10-3 and TRBJ2-1; the D gene could be TRBD1 or TRBD2 (7 bases each). Sample: PBMCs, mostly from graft donor cells, taken 360 days after TCRalphabeta/CD19-depleted stem cell transplant. The CDR3 bases are TGTGCGAATTCAGGGGGGGATTACAATGAGCAGTTCTTC. Translation: CANSGGDYNEQFF.